The source of this T cell receptor beta chain is a study of cytomegalovirus exposure and HLA in healthy donors. This PCR relied on a set of 60 Vbeta primers and 13 Jbeta primers. The data were produced by immunoSEQ multiplex PCR, yet TCRdb's version contains in-frame clones alone and is incomplete. The top ten hold 2.5% to 3.5% of the sample, which has some 90,000 clones, approximately 79% seen once. Trimming pared 4 bases from V and 0 bases from J, leaving 16 bases between. Germline V gene sequence: CDR1 SGDLS, CDR2 YYNGEE. This CDR3 comprises 17 residues. The source is a man aged 30 to 45 in good health and CMV-seronegative. The chain carries TRBV9 and TRBJ1-4, with D possibly TRBD1 on 6 matching bases. The specimen was PBMCs. The CDR3 loop reads CASSSFKGEPTNEKLFF. The CDR3 DNA follows: TGTGCCAGCAGCTCCTTTAAGGGGGAGCCAACTAATGAAAAACTGTTTTTT.